This T cell receptor (beta chain) derives from a study of blood T cell repertoires in COVID-19. Study-level background: Nucleic acid was either cDNA or gDNA, and it came from T cells, B-cell-depleted T cells, or PBMCs.

In the authors' workflow: Amplification of reference gene primers was used by the study to estimate nucleated cell counts. Profiled with immunoSEQ multiplex PCR; TCRdb holds only in-frame clones, not every one. V and J calls and clone size follow that table, whereas D and trimming were derived from the DNA. Of a few hundred thousand clones in the sample, roughly 84% were seen once. Germline V gene lookup returns CDR1 MGHRA and CDR2 YSYEKL. CDR3 length: 16 residues. V shed 5 bases and J shed 0 bases, with 14 bases lying between them. The sequencing sample was made of peripheral blood. The rearrangement uses TRBV4-1 and TRBJ1-3; tentatively, D is TRBD1 (6 bases). This receptor was taken from an elderly woman with active or convalescent COVID-19. In DNA, the CDR3 is TGCGCCAGCAGCTACGACAGGTCATACTCTGGAAACACCATATATTTT. Its protein is CASSYDRSYSGNTIYF.